This record concerns one TCR beta chain sequence. The germline V gene encodes CDR1 SGHRS and CDR2 YFSETQ. The CDR3 totals 16 residues. V trimming: 4 bases; J trimming: 6 bases; junction bases outside the gene matches: 11. This specimen comes from a study of T cells in Graves' hyperthyroidism and ophthalmopathy. There were TCR beta CDR3 regions amplified from RNA transcripts. HTBI primers drove first-round RT-PCR of the TCR CDR3. TCRdb fed the multiplex PCR reads into MiXCR, producing one record per CDR3 protein. The sample includes about 620,000 distinct CDR3 sequences, 15% to 20% of them seen just once. Clinical symptoms, serum thyroxine and TRAb, thyroid ultrasound and orbital computed tomography were used for the diagnoses. The PBMCs were taken from around 10 ml of fresh peripheral blood.

This receptor was obtained from a woman in her twenties or thirties with Graves' hyperthyroidism. Material for sequencing was blood. The chain uses TRBV5-1 and TRBJ2-2; 8 bases agree with TRBD1. The CDR3 sequence is CASSRRTGTESGELFF. DNA for the CDR3: TGCGCCAGCAGCCGTAGGACAGGGACCGAATCCGGGGAGCTGTTTTTT.